This is a list of T cell receptor beta chains from one sample in a study of blood T cell repertoires in COVID-19. The protocol was immunoSEQ multiplex PCR, while the TCRdb copy is restricted to in-frame clones and leaves out a portion. The sample lists 55,000 to 70,000 clones; 88% were seen once. Sequenced: peripheral blood. These receptors were obtained from a woman aged 55-69 years with COVID-19, enrolled during active disease. The CDR3 runs from the conserved cysteine through the conserved F or W. D genes are given only for firm matches.

CDR3 length	J gene	V gene	D gene	CDR3 protein
16	TRBJ2-7	TRBV7-9	TRBD1	CASSLATGGRSYEQYF
17	TRBJ2-2	TRBV11-3	TRBD2	CASSLGSGGPGTGELFF
17	TRBJ2-7	TRBV7-9	TRBD2	CASSRQLLAELSYEQYF
19	TRBJ2-7	TRBV28	TRBD2	CASSTPSEASGRLIHEQYF
13	TRBJ2-7	TRBV29-1	TRBD2	CSVALAGIYEQYF
17	TRBJ2-6	TRBV4-2	-	CASSQAAEGAGANVLTF
15	TRBJ1-6	TRBV7-9	-	CASSSTGSYNSPLHF
12	TRBJ1-4	TRBV19	TRBD1	CASKAQIGGLFF
16	TRBJ2-3	TRBV28	-	CASSLYRGAATDTQYF
14	TRBJ1-6	TRBV28	-	CASRTHREGSPLHF
11	TRBJ2-7	TRBV2	-	CASSVLHEQYF
17	TRBJ2-3	TRBV6-2/TRBV6-3	TRBD2	CASSSLGVAGAGDTQYF
18	TRBJ2-4	TRBV6-1	TRBD2	CASSEVIAGTLAKNIQYF
12	TRBJ2-1	TRBV18	-	CASSFSRGEQFF
13	TRBJ1-1	TRBV27	-	CASRRQVVTEAFF
14	TRBJ2-4	TRBV7-2	-	CASSLAGGLDIQYF
13	TRBJ1-2	TRBV7-2	TRBD1	CATSEDRNYGYTF
14	TRBJ2-7	TRBV7-9	-	CASSPRQDAYEQYF
16	TRBJ2-1	TRBV29-1	TRBD2	CSVVGLAVSSYNEQFF
14	TRBJ1-1	TRBV30	-	CAWRPGGGRAEAFF
17	TRBJ1-5	TRBV7-2	-	CASSLAGASYSNQPQHF
13	TRBJ2-7	TRBV28	-	CASSFPNSYEQYF
16	TRBJ2-7	TRBV5-4	TRBD1	CASSRTGVSGVYEQYF
14	TRBJ1-2	TRBV6-5	-	CASSYSSTGNGYTF
14	TRBJ1-1	TRBV28	TRBD1	CASSSGQGRTEAFF
15	TRBJ1-1	TRBV5-5	-	CASSPLRAGGTEAFF
14	TRBJ1-3	TRBV6-5	-	CASRLGGSGNTIYF
17	TRBJ1-2	TRBV5-8	TRBD1	CASRLRVSGQAIYGYTF
12	TRBJ2-7	TRBV10-3	-	CAISDPGNEQYF
17	TRBJ2-3	TRBV6-1	TRBD2	CASSARGLAASTDTQYF
13	TRBJ1-4	TRBV7-2	-	CASSLTSDEKLFF
12	TRBJ2-2	TRBV7-6	-	CASSLSTGELFF
14	TRBJ1-3	TRBV28	-	CASITGGGGNTIYF
16	TRBJ2-2	TRBV30	-	CAWSKKGLPNTGELFF
15	TRBJ2-7	TRBV6-5	TRBD2	CASRTGTSRAYEQYF
14	TRBJ1-2	TRBV3-1/TRBV3-2	-	CASSQEIRRGGYTF
13	TRBJ1-1	TRBV2	-	CASSAQGNTEAFF
15	TRBJ2-7	TRBV3-1/TRBV3-2	TRBD2	CASSHPPGTSDEQYF
14	TRBJ1-2	TRBV4-3	TRBD1	CASSQGDRQGSYTF
13	TRBJ1-2	TRBV29-1	TRBD1	CSVIQGANYGYTF
15	TRBJ1-4	TRBV6-1	-	CASRASMGAIEKLFF
17	TRBJ2-1	TRBV7-2	TRBD2	CASSFRLAGGPYNEQFF
13	TRBJ1-5	TRBV7-2	-	CASSQYTQGYQHF
14	TRBJ1-1	TRBV28	-	CASSPGRAGTEAFF
13	TRBJ2-5	TRBV6-5	TRBD1	CASSYYRGETQYF
14	TRBJ1-1	TRBV14	TRBD1	CASSQTQGDTEAFF